The source of this TCR beta chain is a study of T cell changes during pregnancy in multiple sclerosis. TCRdb keeps only in-frame clones here, not all; method: immunoSEQ multiplex PCR. The repertoire includes approximately 30,000 clones, approximately 90% of them detected once, and more than 7% sits in the top ten. This clone was found once. The CDR3 consists of 15 residues. CDR1 and CDR2 (germline): SGHNT, YYREEE (reference sequence). Trimming cost V 0 bases and J 0 bases, with 7 bases left between them. The specimen was CD8+ T cells from peripheral blood mononuclear cells, collected before pregnancy. The chain couples TRBV5-4 to TRBJ2-1, with D possibly being TRBD2 (5 bases). This receptor was obtained from a female donor with multiple sclerosis, enrolled in a pregnancy study. Here the CDR3 reads CASSLGLTSYNEQFF. The DNA of the CDR3 is TGTGCCAGCAGCTTGGGACTAACCTCCTACAATGAGCAGTTCTTC.